What follows is one T cell receptor beta chain and its context. The data are from a study of blood T cell repertoires in COVID-19. Per the original methods: Amplified reference gene primers provided the basis for estimating nucleated cell counts. Method: immunoSEQ multiplex PCR; TCRdb's copy keeps in-frame clones and lacks some. V and J calls plus clone size are reproduced from that table; the DNA served to infer D and trimming. The sample holds roughly 84,000 clones; 60% to 80% are singletons and the top ten take roughly 4.2%. The CDR3 contains 13 residues. V was shortened by 6 bases and J by 2 bases, with 10 bases between the two germline ends. Germline CDR1 reads ENHRY; CDR2 reads SYGVKD.

This TCR was sampled from a woman in her forties or fifties with acute or convalescent COVID-19. Sequenced material: peripheral blood. The chain has TRBV10-3 and TRBJ1-1; maybe TRBD1 (5 bases). The chain's CDR3 is CAISRGLNTEAFF. As DNA, the CDR3 is TGTGCCATCAGCCGGGGACTTAACACTGAAGCTTTCTTT.